This TCR beta chain is from a study of OX40 agonist ivuxolimab in advanced cancers. Study background: Across the patients, intravenous ivuxolimab was delivered every 2 weeks at 0.01 to 10 mg/kg.

The repertoire was sequenced with immunoSEQ multiplex PCR; TCRdb's copy has only in-frame clones and lacks some. The sample lists tens of thousands of clones, roughly 90% occurring once. The count of this clone is one. Enrollment shut out patients with autoimmune disease history or systemic immunosuppression. Germline V gene lookup returns CDR1 MNHNS and CDR2 SASEGT. V gave up 7 bases and J gave up 1 base, with 2 bases separating them. There are 11 residues in the CDR3. The V call is TRBV6-1, the J call TRBJ1-5; D remains ambiguous. Sequencing was performed on CD4+ or CD8+ T cells sorted from blood, taken in a trial of the OX40 agonist ivuxolimab. The sequence was obtained from an adult with an advanced solid tumor such as melanoma, head and neck, liver or kidney cancer. CDR3 protein: CASKSNQPQHF. CDR3 nucleotides: TGTGCCAGCAAAAGCAATCAGCCCCAGCATTTT.